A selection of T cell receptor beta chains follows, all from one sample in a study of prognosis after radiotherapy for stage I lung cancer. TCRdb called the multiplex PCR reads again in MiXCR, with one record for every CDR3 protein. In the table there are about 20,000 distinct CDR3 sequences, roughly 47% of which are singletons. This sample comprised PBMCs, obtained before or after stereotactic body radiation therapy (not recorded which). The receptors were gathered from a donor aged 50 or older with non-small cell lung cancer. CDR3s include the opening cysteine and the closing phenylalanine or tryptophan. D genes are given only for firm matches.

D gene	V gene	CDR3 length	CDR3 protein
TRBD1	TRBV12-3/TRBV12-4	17	CASRWFQGALATGELFF
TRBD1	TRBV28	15	CASSGNRGRGSPLHF
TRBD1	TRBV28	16	CASSLSGTANNSPLHF
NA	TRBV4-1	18	CASSQEGFWGDTYNEQFF
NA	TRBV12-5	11	CASGINQPQHF
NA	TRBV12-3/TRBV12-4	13	CASSFPAYCEQYF
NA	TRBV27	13	CASCKSGYSPLHF
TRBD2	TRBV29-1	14	CSVDRRGFQETQYF
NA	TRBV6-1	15	CATHSGTDNTGELFF
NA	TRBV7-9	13	CASTWDVNQPQHF
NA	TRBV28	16	CASSFFLALRTDTQYF
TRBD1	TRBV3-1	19	CASSQVGRGQLREYNEQFF
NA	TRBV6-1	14	CASSGRSYNSPLHF
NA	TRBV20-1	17	CSASRFRWSSMNTEAFF